One and the same sample provided the 10 T cell receptor beta chains below, sequenced in a study of identical twins. In TCRdb, the 5' RACE reads were re-called with MiXCR into one record per CDR3 protein. The table shows 1.5 million to 2 million distinct CDR3 sequences, with around 33% occurring only once. Sequencing input: cord blood. These receptors all stem from a newborn girl in good health.

This clonotype was observed at least ten times. For the CDR3, the DNA is TGTGCCAGCAGTTTATCGGAGGGACAAGACTATGGCTACACCTTC. It codes for CASSLSEGQDYGYTF. The chain joins TRBV27 to TRBJ1-2, with a possible D match to TRBD1 (6 bases). CDR1 MNHEY and CDR2 SMNVEV come from the germline V gene (reference sequence). The CDR3 sequence is 15 residues long. Trimming took 0 bases from V and 3 from J, leaving 11 bases between them.

This clonotype was seen a handful of times. The V gene is TRBV20-1, the J gene TRBJ2-5; 12 bases match TRBD2. V was pared by 5 bases and J by 11 bases, with 15 bases of the junction left unmatched. Looked up from germline, CDR1 is DFQATT and CDR2 is SNEGSKA (reference sequence). This CDR3 has 15 residues. The CDR3 is CSAASGRARNNEQYF. The CDR3 DNA is TGCAGTGCTGCTAGCGGGAGGGCCCGAAACAATGAGCAGTACTTC.

The chain recombines TRBV7-8 with TRBJ1-1, with D unresolved. Trimming left V 0 bases short and J 4 bases short, with 12 bases between. CDR3 length: 15 amino acids. Germline lookup yields CDR1 SGHVS and CDR2 FQNEAQ. Written as DNA, the CDR3 is TGTGCCAGCAGCTTAGCGCGATGGGGAGGCACTGAAGCTTTCTTT. Translating it yields CASSLARWGGTEAFF.

This clonotype was counted only a few times. The chain is built from TRBV4-2 and TRBJ2-5; possible D gene TRBD2, 6 bases. The CDR3 is 14 residues long. Per germline, CDR1 LGHNA and CDR2 YNFKEQ. The ends were cut back, 0 bases at V and 5 bases at J, with 10 bases in the middle. In DNA form, the CDR3 reads TGTGCCAGCAGCCAAGACACGGGAGAGGAGACCCAGTACTTC. As protein: CASSQDTGEETQYF.

V usage is TRBV18 and J usage is TRBJ1-2, with D tentatively TRBD1 (5 bases). Germline V gene data show CDR1 as KGHSH and CDR2 as LQKENI. The CDR3 runs 13 residues. The V end was cut by 0 bases, the J end by 7 bases, with 9 bases between. This CDR3 is CASSPPVTVGYTF. In nucleotides, the CDR3 is TGTGCCAGCTCACCACCCGTGACAGTTGGCTACACCTTC.

V gene TRBV29-1 combines with J gene TRBJ1-3; tentative D call: TRBD1 (6 bases). This CDR3 region has 13 residues. Trimming took 4 bases from V and 2 from J, leaving 9 bases between them. CDR1 is SQVTM and CDR2 is ANQGSEA in the germline V gene. In DNA, the CDR3 is TGCAGCGTTGTAGAGGGGGCTGGAAACACCATATATTTT. Its protein product is CSVVEGAGNTIYF.

CDR3 residues: CASSLYGGLVTRTDTQYF. The DNA for the CDR3 is TGCGCCAGCAGCTTGTACGGAGGATTAGTGACCCGCACAGATACGCAGTATTTT. This chain joins TRBV5-1 and TRBJ2-3; D is perhaps TRBD2 (5 bases). V dropped 1 base and J dropped 1 base, with 19 bases sitting between them. This CDR3 has 18 amino acids. The germline gives CDR1 SGHRS, CDR2 YFSETQ.

V usage is TRBV4-1 and J usage is TRBJ1-1, with a weak D call TRBD1 (5 bases). V lost 2 bases and J lost 1, with 11 bases in between. Germline values: CDR1 MGHRA, CDR2 YSYEKL. The CDR3 is 15 residues long. The DNA of the CDR3 is TGCGCCAGCAGCCAATATGCAGGGAAGAACACTGAAGCTTTCTTT. It codes for CASSQYAGKNTEAFF.

The J gene is TRBJ1-5, the V gene TRBV3-1, with D possibly being TRBD1 (6 bases). Germline CDR1 reads LGHDT; CDR2 reads YNNKEL (reference sequence). Trimming removed 1 base at V and 6 bases at J, with 10 bases between. The CDR3 extends over 14 amino acids. CDR3: CASSQADRIQPQHF. CDR3 DNA sequence: TGTGCCAGCAGCCAAGCGGACAGAATTCAGCCCCAGCATTTT.

A few counts support this clonotype. This chain uses TRBV20-1 with TRBJ1-2, with TRBD1 identical over 7 bases. Trimming at V came to 0 bases and at J to 8 bases, leaving 6 bases not matched to a gene. CDR3 length: 13 amino acids. Germline V CDR1 and CDR2: DFQATT, SNEGSKA (reference sequence). Written as DNA, the CDR3 is TGCAGTGCTAGAGACTACAGGGGAACGGGCTACACCTTC. Translating gives CSARDYRGTGYTF.